These 25 T cell receptor beta chains were sequenced from one sample in a study of blood T cell repertoires in COVID-19. Measured with immunoSEQ multiplex PCR; TCRdb has only the in-frame clones, and not every one. The sample shows around 180,000 clones, approximately 88% of them seen only once. Sequencing was carried out using peripheral blood. These receptors were obtained from a woman in her twenties or thirties with acute or convalescent COVID-19.

The sample holds one count of this clone. This chain links TRBV7-9 with TRBJ2-1, with D possibly TRBD1 on 6 matching bases. The V end was cut by 5 bases, the J end by 6 bases, with 17 bases between. Germline loops: CDR1 SEHNR, CDR2 FQNEAQ (reference sequence). This CDR3 is built from 15 residues. CDR3: CASSPRTALSNEQFF. The CDR3 coding sequence is TGTGCCAGCAGCCCCAGGACAGCCTTGTCCAATGAGCAGTTCTTC.

This rearrangement joins TRBV11-2 to TRBJ2-1; D is perhaps TRBD2 (6 bases). CDR1 SGHAT and CDR2 FQNNGV come from the germline V gene. Trimming stripped 5 bases from V and 1 base from J, with 12 bases between. This CDR3 spans 15 amino acids. In DNA form, the CDR3 reads TGTGCCAGCAGCGGTCGGGAGAGATCCTACAATGAGCAGTTCTTC. Its protein is CASSGRERSYNEQFF.

V gene TRBV30 combines with J gene TRBJ1-1, with D unresolved. The CDR3 spans 14 residues. V lost 2 bases and J lost 4, with 14 bases in between. Per the germline V gene, CDR1 is GTSNPN and CDR2 is SVGIG (reference sequence). The CDR3 nucleotides are TGTGCCTGGAGTTACCGGTTCCCTCGCACTGAAGCTTTCTTT. Its translation: CAWSYRFPRTEAFF.

The rearrangement uses TRBV7-9 and TRBJ2-2, with a possible D match to TRBD1 (6 bases). Germline V gives CDR1 SEHNR, CDR2 FQNEAQ (reference sequence). The CDR3 loop spans 10 amino acids. DNA for the CDR3: TGTTCGTCAGGGGCCGGGGAGCTGTTTTTT. Amino acids: CSSGAGELFF. The whole variable domain, filled in from reference TRBV7-9 and TRBJ2-2, reads DTGVSQNPRHKITKRGQNVTFRCDPISEHNRLYWYRQTLGQGPEFLTYFQNEAQLEKSRLLSDRFSAERPKGSFSTLEIQRTEQGDSAMYLCSSGAGELFFGEGSRLTVL.

The chain combines TRBV6-1 with TRBJ1-5; D not certain. V was clipped by 2 bases and J by 5 bases, with 10 bases between them. Germline loops: CDR1 MNHNS, CDR2 SASEGT. This CDR3 contains 14 residues. DNA of the CDR3: TGTGCCAGCAGTGAAAAAGGAGGAGATCAGCCCCAGCATTTT. The encoded protein is CASSEKGGDQPQHF.

The chain uses TRBV15 and TRBJ2-7; 8 bases match TRBD1. The germline V gene encodes CDR1 LNHNV and CDR2 YYDKDF (reference sequence). CDR3 length: 15 residues. The V segment lost 3 bases and the J segment 3 bases; nucleotides outside the gene matches: 7. The CDR3 DNA reads as TGTGCCACCAGCAGCTCCGGACAGGGTGACTACGAGCAGTACTTC. The encoded protein is CATSSSGQGDYEQYF.

This sequence joins TRBV6-5 and TRBJ1-1; D is ambiguous. V shed 9 bases and J shed 0 bases, with 17 bases lying between them. The germline gives CDR1 MNHEY, CDR2 SVGAGI. The CDR3 sequence is 15 residues long. This CDR3 reads CASPREGSMNTEAFF. CDR3 DNA sequence: TGTGCCAGTCCTCGGGAAGGCTCCATGAACACTGAAGCTTTCTTT.

The chain's CDR3 is CASSLAGRGAIYGYTF. In DNA form, the CDR3 reads TGCGCCAGCAGCTTGGCCGGTCGGGGGGCCATCTATGGCTACACCTTC. The gene calls are TRBV5-1 and TRBJ1-2; D might be TRBD1 (6 bases). CDR1 is SGHRS and CDR2 is YFSETQ in the germline V gene. The CDR3 extends over 16 amino acids. V lost 0 bases, J lost 4 bases, and 16 bases lay in between.

The V and J genes are TRBV3-1 (or the pseudogene TRBV3-2) and TRBJ2-3; 7 bases match TRBD2. Losses at the gene ends were 4 bases for V and 5 bases for J; bases not matched to a gene: 6. Per germline, CDR1 LGHDT and CDR2 YNNKEL (reference sequence). This CDR3 comprises 14 residues. As DNA, the CDR3 is TGTGCCAGCAGCCCAACTAGCGTCGGAGATACGCAGTATTTT. This codes for CASSPTSVGDTQYF.

This clone occurred once. The DNA of the CDR3 is TGTGCCAGCAGCTTGGCCCCCCAGCGGGAGGGAAATGAGCAGTTCTTC. Residues: CASSLAPQREGNEQFF. The genes are TRBV7-8 and TRBJ2-1; 10 bases are shared with TRBD2. The CDR3 loop spans 16 amino acids. Germline V lookup: CDR1 SGHVS, CDR2 FQNEAQ. V lost 3 bases and J lost 7; bases outside the gene matches: 9.

The chain carries TRBV10-3 and TRBJ2-2, with a tentative D call TRBD2 (5 bases). The V end was cut by 2 bases, the J end by 0 bases, with 7 bases between. The CDR3 runs 15 residues. Germline lookup yields CDR1 ENHRY and CDR2 SYGVKD. The CDR3 loop reads CAISETRANTGELFF. CDR3 nucleotides: TGTGCCATCAGTGAGACGAGGGCGAACACCGGGGAGCTGTTTTTT.

The chain couples TRBV5-1 to TRBJ2-3; D perhaps matches TRBD1 (6 bases). V lost 4 bases, J lost 5 bases, and 8 bases lay in between. This CDR3 is built from 12 residues. Germline V lookup: CDR1 SGHRS, CDR2 YFSETQ. The CDR3 DNA is TGCGCCAGCAGCGAGGGGGTAGATACGCAGTATTTT. Protein: CASSEGVDTQYF.

The chain employs TRBV30 and TRBJ1-1; TRBD1 aligns across 9 bases. V shed 1 base and J 10 bases; nucleotides not matched to a gene: 4. CDR1 and CDR2 (germline): GTSNPN, SVGIG (reference sequence). The CDR3 extends over 12 amino acids. This CDR3 reads CAWSAPDRGAFF. CDR3 bases: TGTGCCTGGAGTGCCCCGGACAGGGGAGCTTTCTTT. The full variable domain, with the rest looked up from reference TRBV30 and TRBJ1-1, is SQTIHQWPATLVQPVGSPLSLECTVEGTSNPNLYWYRQAAGRGLQLLFYSVGIGQISSEVPQNLSASRPQDRQFILSSKKLLLSDSGFYLCAWSAPDRGAFFGQGTRLTVV.

The chain is built from TRBV28 and TRBJ1-3; D remains unclear. Deletions cut 5 bases from V and 2 bases from J, with 10 bases between. This CDR3 region has 14 residues. Per germline, CDR1 MDHEN and CDR2 SYDVKM. The DNA of the CDR3 is TGTGCCAGCAGTGGCCCAGGTACTGGAAACACCATATATTTT. This codes for CASSGPGTGNTIYF.

The chain is built from TRBV3-1 (or the pseudogene TRBV3-2) and TRBJ1-3, with D unclear. Trimming shortened V by 2 bases and J by 0 bases, and 14 bases separated the two germline ends. This CDR3 region has 17 residues. Germline CDR1 LGHDT, CDR2 YNNKEL (reference sequence). In nucleotides, the CDR3 is TGTGCCAGCAGCCAAACAGACCCCGGGGTCTCTGGAAACACCATATATTTT. Residues: CASSQTDPGVSGNTIYF.

The chain combines TRBV10-3 with TRBJ2-5; D gene uncertain. The CDR3 contains 14 residues. Germline V gene sequence: CDR1 ENHRY, CDR2 SYGVKD. Trimming shortened V by 2 bases and J by 3 bases, and 10 bases separated the two germline ends. The CDR3 loop reads CAISERTGKETQYF. CDR3 nucleotides: TGTGCCATCAGTGAGAGAACGGGTAAAGAGACCCAGTACTTC.

The V gene is TRBV3-1 (or the pseudogene TRBV3-2), the J gene TRBJ1-2; D perhaps matches TRBD1 (5 bases). Germline loops: CDR1 LGHDT, CDR2 YNNKEL (reference sequence). This CDR3 spans 12 amino acids. With 1 base removed from V and 8 bases from J, the gap between germline ends came to 8 bases. CDR3 sequence reads: CASSQGTTGYTF. CDR3 coding DNA: TGTGCCAGCAGCCAAGGGACAACCGGCTACACCTTC.

The chain employs TRBV29-1 and TRBJ2-7, with D tentatively TRBD1 (5 bases). The CDR3 is made up of 13 amino acids. V was pared by 1 base and J by 4 bases, with 11 bases between. CDR1 and CDR2 from the germline V gene are SQVTM and ANQGSEA. The chain's CDR3 is CSVEATQGYEQYF. As DNA, the CDR3 is TGCAGCGTTGAAGCTACTCAGGGTTACGAGCAGTACTTC.

V is TRBV28 and J is TRBJ2-2; 9 bases agree with TRBD2. The trim removed 7 bases at V and 3 bases at J, leaving 12 bases unmatched. The CDR3 extends over 17 amino acids. Per the germline V gene, CDR1 is MDHEN and CDR2 is SYDVKM. CDR3 amino acids: CASNPLTSGRHTGELFF. The CDR3, as DNA: TGTGCCAGCAACCCTCTGACTAGCGGACGGCACACCGGGGAGCTGTTTTTT.

The chain is built from TRBV15 and TRBJ2-3; possibly TRBD1 for D (6 bases). Trimming took off 5 bases at V and 1 base at J, with 10 bases between the two ends. The CDR3 runs 14 residues. Germline-derived CDR1 and CDR2 are LNHNV and YYDKDF (reference sequence). The CDR3 sequence is CATSRHRGTDTQYF. The CDR3, as DNA: TGTGCCACCAGCCGACACAGGGGCACAGATACGCAGTATTTT.

The chain carries TRBV10-1 and TRBJ1-1; D unresolved. The germline V gene encodes CDR1 WNHNN and CDR2 SYGVQD (reference sequence). The CDR3 covers 13 residues. Trimming took off 2 bases at V and 8 bases at J, with 12 bases between the two ends. The CDR3 region has the DNA TGCGCCAGCAGTGAGAAGATCCGGGAGGAAGCTTTCTTT. Protein sequence: CASSEKIREEAFF.

This chain connects TRBV24-1 to TRBJ2-1, with TRBD2 identical over 7 bases. V dropped 3 bases and J dropped 8; count of bases not matched to a gene: 9. There are 15 residues in the CDR3. CDR1 and CDR2 from the germline V gene are KGHDR and SFDVKD. The CDR3 is CATSDQSGVWDEQFF. The CDR3 region has the DNA TGTGCCACCAGTGATCAAAGCGGGGTTTGGGATGAGCAGTTCTTC.

About this clone: This same CDR3 is encoded by further DNA sequences in the sample. This sequence joins TRBV30 and TRBJ2-7; the D gene is possibly TRBD1 (6 bases). The V and J ends lost 1 base and 3 bases respectively, with 7 bases between them. Germline loops: CDR1 GTSNPN, CDR2 SVGIG (reference sequence). The CDR3 is 12 amino acids. The CDR3 spells CAWSAQGYEQYF. The CDR3 DNA sequence: TGTGCCTGGAGTGCACAGGGCTACGAGCAGTACTTC.

A single count supports this clone. V gene TRBV4-2 combines with J gene TRBJ2-2; tentatively, D is TRBD1 (5 bases). The length of the CDR3 is 13 residues. V was cut by 4 bases and J by 6 bases, with 9 bases left in between. Germline lookup yields CDR1 LGHNA and CDR2 YNFKEQ. CDR3 region: CASSLQGSGELFF. DNA for the CDR3: TGTGCCAGCAGCCTCCAGGGATCCGGGGAGCTGTTTTTT.

The chain combines TRBV2 with TRBJ2-2; possibly TRBD1 for D (7 bases). V was cut by 10 bases and J by 4 bases, with 13 bases left in between. Germline V gene data show CDR1 as SNHLY and CDR2 as FYNNEI. CDR3 length: 13 residues. The CDR3 DNA follows: TGTGCCATCTACAGGGGAGGCACCGGGGAGCTGTTTTTT. It translates to CAIYRGGTGELFF.